The next 12 T cell receptor beta chains were all read from a single sample in a study of human T cells and chemical hapten exposure. The sample's time point: patch test 1, 2 weeks after DPC sensitization. The treatment was: therapeutic diphenylcyclopropenone sensitization with weekly scalp DPC. TCRdb ran MiXCR on the RACE reads and lists one entry per CDR3 protein. The sample has some 110,000 distinct CDR3 sequences; 9.5% to 13% are singletons. The material sequenced was whole blood, taken in connection with sensitization to the hapten diphenylcyclopropenone (DPC). The receptor set was obtained from a woman between 50 and 59 years old with alopecia areata. Some clones in this sample may be carry-over from other donors' samples.

The V and J genes are TRBV19 and TRBJ2-5; weak D call: TRBD2 (5 bases). The V gene lost 5 bases and the J gene lost 3 bases, with 13 bases spanning the gap. Germline values: CDR1 LNHDA, CDR2 SQIVND (reference sequence). The CDR3 covers 14 residues. The CDR3 loop reads CASSPPAREETQYF. CDR3 sequence (DNA): TGTGCCAGTAGTCCACCCGCGAGGGAAGAGACCCAGTACTTC.

This rearrangement joins TRBV28 to TRBJ2-1; TRBD2 matches at 7 bases. The CDR3 runs 17 residues. The germline V gene has CDR1 MDHEN and CDR2 SYDVKM. The trim removed 2 bases at V and 7 bases at J, leaving 14 bases unmatched. CDR3 sequence (DNA): TGTGCCAGCAGTTTAGGGGGGGGACTGTTCAGAATGAATGAGCAGTTCTTC. Translated, it gives CASSLGGGLFRMNEQFF.

This chain connects TRBV13 to TRBJ1-3; D call uncertain. Per the germline V gene, CDR1 is PRHDT and CDR2 is FYEKMQ (reference sequence). Deletions cut 4 bases from V and 1 base from J, with 11 bases between. CDR3 length: 15 residues. The CDR3 DNA follows: TGTGCCAGCAGCTCCACAGCACAATCTGGAAACACCATATATTTT. This translates into CASSSTAQSGNTIYF.

This clonotype was observed a few times. The gene calls are TRBV6-1 and TRBJ1-5; maybe TRBD1 (5 bases). The germline CDR1 and CDR2 sequences are MNHNS and SASEGT. This CDR3 has 17 residues. V was cut by 0 bases and J by 2 bases, with 14 bases left in between. The DNA of the CDR3 is TGTGCCAGCAGTGAAGCGTTTTACAGGAGAGGCAATCAGCCCCAGCATTTT. It yields the protein CASSEAFYRRGNQPQHF.

This clonotype has at least ten counts. The V call is TRBV6-2 or TRBV6-3, the J call TRBJ1-1, with 7 bases matching TRBD1. V was clipped by 6 bases and J by 4 bases; unmatched bases: 5. In germline, CDR1 is MNHEY, CDR2 SVGEGT. CDR3 length: 13 amino acids. The CDR3 protein is CASSRRGVTEAFF. Written as DNA, the CDR3 is TGTGCCAGCAGCCGCAGGGGGGTCACTGAAGCTTTCTTT.

This chain uses TRBV6-6 with TRBJ1-4; D is uncertain. Germline values: CDR1 MNHNY, CDR2 SVGAGI (reference sequence). Trimming left V 2 bases short and J 7 bases short, with 5 bases between. CDR3 length equals 12 residues. This CDR3 is CASSYTAEKLFF. The CDR3 nucleotides read TGTGCCAGCAGTTACACGGCTGAAAAACTGTTTTTT.

The chain uses TRBV28 and TRBJ1-2; no firm D call. Germline CDR1 reads MDHEN; CDR2 reads SYDVKM. V shed 4 bases and J shed 9 bases, with 15 bases lying between them. The CDR3 is 13 amino acids. CDR3 loop: CASSSPTEGRYTF. The CDR3 bases are TGTGCCAGCAGTTCCCCGACGGAAGGGCGCTACACCTTC.

This clonotype was seen ten or more times. As DNA, the CDR3 is TGTGCCAGCACACTGGAAGGGACTGAAGCTTTCTTT. It translates to CASTLEGTEAFF. This chain uses TRBV12-3 or TRBV12-4 with TRBJ1-1; D uncertain. This CDR3 contains 12 residues. Trimming cost V 7 bases and J 5 bases, with 11 bases left between them.

This rearrangement joins TRBV7-9 to TRBJ1-1; 10 bases match TRBD1. V lost 6 bases to trimming and J lost 1 base; unmatched junction nucleotides: 8. The CDR3 loop spans 16 amino acids. Germline values: CDR1 SEHNR, CDR2 FQNEAQ (reference sequence). CDR3 nucleotides: TGTGCCAGCAGTCCCTACCGGGACAGGGGGAACACTGAAGCTTTCTTT. It encodes CASSPYRDRGNTEAFF.

The rearrangement joins TRBV7-2 to TRBJ1-2; a weak D match, TRBD1 (5 bases). V shed 5 bases and J shed 6 bases, with 16 bases lying between them. Germline values: CDR1 SGHTA, CDR2 FQGNSA. The CDR3 is 14 amino acids. Here the CDR3 reads CASSPDSLLNGYTF. In DNA, the CDR3 is TGTGCCAGCAGCCCAGACAGCCTATTAAATGGCTACACCTTC.

This clonotype was seen a few times. The V and J genes are TRBV3-1 and TRBJ2-3; TRBD1 matches 7 bases. V was clipped by 4 bases and J by 0 bases; unmatched bases: 7. From germline, CDR1 is LGHDT and CDR2 YNNKEL (reference sequence). This CDR3 spans 16 amino acids. CDR3 DNA sequence: TGTGCCAGCAGCCTTCACGGACAGGAAAGCACAGATACGCAGTATTTT. Translating gives CASSLHGQESTDTQYF.

This clonotype appeared a few times. V is TRBV28 and J is TRBJ1-2; TRBD1 might be the D (5 bases). Germline lookup yields CDR1 MDHEN and CDR2 SYDVKM. This CDR3 contains 15 residues. Between the trimmed V and J ends, which lost 1 base and 4 bases, there was a span of 13 bases. The CDR3 DNA reads as TGTGCCAGCAGTTTATCCTCCAGGGCTGGCTATGGCTACACCTTC. This sequence encodes CASSLSSRAGYGYTF.